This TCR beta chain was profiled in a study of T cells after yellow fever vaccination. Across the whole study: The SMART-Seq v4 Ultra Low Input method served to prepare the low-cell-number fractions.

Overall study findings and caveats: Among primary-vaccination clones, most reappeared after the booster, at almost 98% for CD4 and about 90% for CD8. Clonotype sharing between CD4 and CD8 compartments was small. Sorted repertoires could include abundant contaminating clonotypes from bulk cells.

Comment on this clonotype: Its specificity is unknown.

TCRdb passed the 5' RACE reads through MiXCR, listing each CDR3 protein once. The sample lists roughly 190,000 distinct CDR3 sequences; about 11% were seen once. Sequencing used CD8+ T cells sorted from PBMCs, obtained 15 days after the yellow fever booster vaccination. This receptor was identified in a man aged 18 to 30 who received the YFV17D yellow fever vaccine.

CDR3 coding DNA: TGCAGTGCCAGGACAGGGGGCGAGGGCAATCAGCCCCAGCATTTT. It translates to CSARTGGEGNQPQHF. This chain joins TRBV20-1 and TRBJ1-5; 11 bases match TRBD1. CDR3 length equals 15 residues. The trim removed 6 bases at V and 2 bases at J, leaving 6 bases unmatched. Per the germline V gene, CDR1 is DFQATT and CDR2 is SNEGSKA (reference sequence).